These T cell receptor beta chains were read from a single sample in a study of T cells in localized non-small cell lung cancer. The repertoire was sequenced with immunoSEQ multiplex PCR; TCRdb's copy has only in-frame clones and lacks some. Counted here are 40,000 to 55,000 clones, about 78% occurring once; the ten biggest clones make up about 4.7%. Source: PBMCs, taken before any cancer treatment. The receptors here all came from a woman aged 40-69 years with stage II lung adenocarcinoma. The CDR3 runs from the conserved cysteine through the conserved F or W. The D gene is left open where the match is weak. Only some rows state a clone size, as once, few, many or a class for expanded clones.

v_gene	d_gene	j_gene	abundance	CDR3aa	CDR3nt
TRBV5-1	TRBD2	TRBJ2-5	.	CASRSGGAPQETQYF	TGCGCCAGCAGGAGCGGGGGGGCCCCACAAGAGACCCAGTACTTC
TRBV5-4	TRBD2	TRBJ2-2	.	CASSLAGGVGTGELFF	TGTGCCAGCAGCCTGGCGGGGGGAGTCGGCACCGGGGAGCTGTTTTTT
TRBV11-2	.	TRBJ1-1	.	CASSDNYGQKGAFF	TGTGCCAGCAGTGACAATTACGGACAAAAAGGGGCTTTCTTT
TRBV28	.	TRBJ1-1	.	CASSSRSLRAFF	TGTGCCAGCAGTTCCAGGAGCTTAAGAGCTTTCTTT
TRBV6-5	.	TRBJ1-2	.	CASRLDSGSYGYTF	TGTGCCAGCAGACTTGACAGCGGCTCCTATGGCTACACCTTC
TRBV10-2	.	TRBJ1-4	.	CASSGLHNEEKLFF	TGCGCCAGCAGTGGGCTCCATAATGAGGAAAAACTGTTTTTT
TRBV2	.	TRBJ2-7	medium-sized	CASSGSSYEQYF	TGTGCCAGCAGTGGGAGCTCCTACGAGCAGTACTTC
TRBV9	.	TRBJ2-5	.	CASSGSGLGETQYF	TGTGCCAGCAGCGGGAGCGGCTTGGGGGAGACCCAGTACTTC
TRBV19	.	TRBJ1-1	few	CASSIGTEAFF	TGTGCCAGTAGTATAGGCACTGAAGCTTTCTTT
TRBV29-1	.	TRBJ1-5	few	CSVPGAGNQPQHF	TGCAGCGTTCCAGGGGCCGGCAATCAGCCCCAGCATTTT
TRBV7-9	.	TRBJ1-4	.	CASSSERGLSEKLFF	TGTGCCAGCAGCTCAGAGCGGGGGCTAAGTGAAAAACTGTTTTTT
TRBV11-1	.	TRBJ1-1	.	CASSLRAAGNTEAFF	TGTGCCAGCAGCTTAAGGGCCGCCGGGAACACTGAAGCTTTCTTT
TRBV7-9	.	TRBJ1-2	.	CASSSPTGNSNYGYTF	TGTGCCAGCAGCTCGCCTACAGGGAACTCAAACTATGGCTACACCTTC
TRBV5-1	TRBD2	TRBJ2-1	.	CASSLVSSGGAYEQFF	TGCGCCAGCAGCTTGGTATCTAGCGGGGGGGCCTATGAGCAGTTCTTC
TRBV7-3	.	TRBJ1-4	.	CASSLNRGEKLFF	TGTGCCAGCAGCTTAAATCGGGGGGAAAAACTGTTTTTT
TRBV5-1	.	TRBJ1-4	once	CASSLDPTVRAEKLFF	TGCGCCAGCAGCTTGGACCCGACTGTAAGAGCTGAAAAACTGTTTTTT
TRBV15	TRBD2	TRBJ2-7	few	CATSLGLQYEQYF	TGTGCCACCAGCCTGGGACTACAGTACGAGCAGTACTTC
TRBV7-9	.	TRBJ2-2	.	CASRGRGGTTGELFF	TGTGCCAGCCGTGGGCGGGGTGGTACCACCGGGGAGCTGTTTTTT
TRBV14	.	TRBJ2-7	few	CASSLQGLGLEQYF	TGTGCCAGCAGCCTTCAAGGGCTGGGTCTAGAGCAGTACTTC
TRBV29-1	TRBD1	TRBJ1-2	.	CSIRGSYGYGYTF	TGCAGCATCAGGGGGAGCTATGGCTATGGCTACACCTTC
TRBV5-1	.	TRBJ2-3	few	CASSFTNTDTQYF	TGCGCCAGCAGCTTTACCAACACAGATACGCAGTATTTT
TRBV30	.	TRBJ2-5	.	CAWRLGELQTQYF	TGTGCCTGGAGGCTAGGAGAATTGCAGACCCAGTACTTC
TRBV7-2	.	TRBJ1-5	.	CASSLARHSNQPQHF	TGTGCCAGCAGCTTAGCCAGACATAGCAATCAGCCCCAGCATTTT
TRBV6-5	TRBD1	TRBJ2-7	.	CASSYADRSSYEQYF	TGTGCCAGCAGTTACGCGGACAGGAGCTCCTACGAGCAGTACTTC
TRBV6-6	.	TRBJ2-3	.	CASTDSYNQPQYF	TGTGCCAGCACCGACAGTTACAATCAGCCCCAGTATTTT
TRBV30	.	TRBJ2-7	.	CAWGEESYEQYF	TGTGCCTGGGGAGAGGAATCCTACGAGCAGTACTTC
TRBV9	.	TRBJ2-1	few	CASSVTIGTNNEQFF	TGTGCCAGCAGCGTTACAATCGGGACAAACAATGAGCAGTTCTTC
TRBV6-1	TRBD2	TRBJ2-3	.	CASSELRKTWGGSTDTQYF	TGTGCCAGCAGTGAATTGAGAAAGACGTGGGGGGGTTCCACAGATACGCAGTATTTT
TRBV30	TRBD1	TRBJ1-6	.	CAWGSTGVNSPLHF	TGTGCCTGGGGTTCAACAGGGGTAAATTCACCCCTCCACTTT
TRBV5-1	.	TRBJ2-3	.	CASSLARVDTQYF	TGCGCCAGCAGCTTGGCGAGGGTAGATACGCAGTATTTT
TRBV18	.	TRBJ1-3	.	CASSPVTRGVHGNTIYF	TGTGCCAGCTCACCGGTCACACGGGGCGTCCATGGAAACACCATATATTTT
TRBV29-1	.	TRBJ2-7	.	CSASPGQPPEQYF	TGCAGCGCATCTCCTGGACAGCCCCCTGAGCAGTACTTC
TRBV9	.	TRBJ2-7	.	CASSPRTRDSYEQYF	TGTGCCAGCAGCCCCCGAACGAGGGATTCCTACGAGCAGTACTTC
TRBV5-1	TRBD1	TRBJ2-5	.	CASSLQGAGETQYF	TGCGCCAGCAGCCTTCAGGGGGCGGGAGAGACCCAGTACTTC
TRBV7-9	.	TRBJ1-1	.	CASSLVGITEAFF	TGTGCCAGCAGCTTAGTGGGGATCACTGAAGCTTTCTTT
TRBV6-5	TRBD1	TRBJ2-3	.	CASSTGTVGTDTQYF	TGTGCCAGCAGTACCGGGACAGTGGGTACAGATACGCAGTATTTT
TRBV6-5	.	TRBJ1-1	once	CASSTNTNTEAFF	TGTGCCAGCAGTACCAACACCAACACTGAAGCTTTCTTT
TRBV10-3	TRBD1	TRBJ2-1	.	CAISESDRGSYNEQFF	TGTGCCATCAGTGAGTCCGACAGGGGTTCCTACAATGAGCAGTTCTTC
TRBV5-4	TRBD2	TRBJ2-1	.	CASSLAGTSGVEQFF	TGTGCCAGCAGCTTGGCTGGGACTAGCGGGGTTGAGCAGTTCTTC
TRBV19	.	TRBJ1-3	.	CASSIVQDSSGNTIYF	TGTGCCAGTAGTATAGTCCAGGACAGCTCTGGAAACACCATATATTTT
TRBV6-5	.	TRBJ1-5	.	CASSYSKGNQPQHF	TGTGCCAGCAGTTACTCGAAAGGAAATCAGCCCCAGCATTTT